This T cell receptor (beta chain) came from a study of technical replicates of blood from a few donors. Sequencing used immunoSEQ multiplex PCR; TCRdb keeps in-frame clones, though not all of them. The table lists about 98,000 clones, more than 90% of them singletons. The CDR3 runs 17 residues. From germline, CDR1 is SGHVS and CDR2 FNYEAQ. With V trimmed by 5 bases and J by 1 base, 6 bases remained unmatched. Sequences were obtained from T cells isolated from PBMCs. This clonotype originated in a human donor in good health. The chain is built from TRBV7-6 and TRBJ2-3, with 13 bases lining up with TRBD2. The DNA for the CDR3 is TGTGCCAGCAGCACTAGACTAGCGGGAGGTGGCACAGATACGCAGTATTTT. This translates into CASSTRLAGGGTDTQYF.